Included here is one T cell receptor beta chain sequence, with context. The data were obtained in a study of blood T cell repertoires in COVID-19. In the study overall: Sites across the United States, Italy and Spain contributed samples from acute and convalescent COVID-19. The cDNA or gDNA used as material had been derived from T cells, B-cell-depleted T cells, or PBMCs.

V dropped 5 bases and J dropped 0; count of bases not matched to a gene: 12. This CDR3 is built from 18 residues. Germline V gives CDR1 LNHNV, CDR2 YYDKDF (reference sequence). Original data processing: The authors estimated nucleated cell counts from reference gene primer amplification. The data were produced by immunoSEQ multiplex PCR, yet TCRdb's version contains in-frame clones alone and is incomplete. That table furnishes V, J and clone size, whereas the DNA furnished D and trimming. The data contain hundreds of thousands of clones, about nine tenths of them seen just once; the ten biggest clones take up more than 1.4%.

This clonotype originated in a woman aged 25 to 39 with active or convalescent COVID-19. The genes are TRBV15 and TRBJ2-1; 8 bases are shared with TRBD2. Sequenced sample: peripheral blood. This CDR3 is CATSGLGLAESSYNEQFF. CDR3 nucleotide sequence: TGTGCCACCAGCGGACTAGGACTAGCCGAGAGCTCCTACAATGAGCAGTTCTTC.